This TCR beta chain stems from a study of human T cells and chemical hapten exposure (dated by TCRdb to about 2021). As for the study more broadly: For sensitization, 2% DPC in acetone was applied to a roughly 2 cm by roughly 2 cm area of upper inner arm skin. The libraries were sequenced as a pool, and the TCR yield per sample differed mostly because of small variations in library volumes within the pool. Weekly therapeutic DPC doses were additionally applied to the scalp of patients throughout the approximately 23-week study period. Peripheral blood TCR repertoire changes were tracked in vivo in alopecia patients during primary and secondary sensitization to the hapten diphenylcyclopropenone (DPC). Blood samples were taken from patients before sensitization (week 0) and at 2, 6 and about 24 weeks after DPC sensitization. Patch tests used Finn chambers with 0.01% DPC on the upper back, scored after 6 days by International Contact Dermatitis Research Group standards. Most of the patients in the cohort were female, and the cohort covered alopecia areata with under or over 50% scalp involvement, alopecia totalis and alopecia universalis. For TCR sequencing, blood came from approximately 29 alopecia patients at anywhere from one to four time points (pre-sensitization, 2, 6 and 24 weeks).

As concerns this clonotype: The clone's antigen remains unknown. Base qualities were left out, and no much larger clone turns up one base away.

Libraries were made using RACE. The sample was run on a NextSeq 500. During library preparation, unique molecular identifiers were attached to individual cDNA molecules so that TCRs could be counted in a quantitative, reproducible way. For every blood RNA sample, sequencing covered both the TCR alpha and TCR beta chains. On the study's bioinformatics: A median of about 87,000 TCRs per sample was observed, with a range of roughly 20,000 to 700,000. The Decombinator software suite was used to annotate the V, J and CDR3 of the TCR reads. For the PS versus PT1 abundance plots, all samples were subsampled to the same number of TCRs (28,000). Expanded TCRs were defined as absent before sensitization and observed at least eight times at the 2-week time point. TCRdb ran its own pipeline on the public reads, namely fastp trimming at Q25 and MiXCR clone calling, and kept in-frame beta chains. Each record represents a unique CDR3 protein, reported with the most common genes and DNA among its rows. TCRdb, rather than the study authors, made the V and J calls. The sample table lists about 110,000 distinct CDR3 sequences, 9% to 9.5% of them with a count of one. The ten most abundant clones make up around 3% of the sample.

This specimen's time point label, per the study, means: patch test 2, 6 weeks after DPC sensitization. The treatment or condition label, read with the paper, signifies: therapeutic diphenylcyclopropenone sensitization with weekly scalp DPC. Blood at each patch-test visit was drawn before the patch test was applied. To be eligible, patients had to be aged 18 to 70, diagnosed with alopecia and judged suitable for DPC therapy, while pregnant patients were excluded. Total RNA was extracted from unfractionated whole blood collected in Tempus Blood RNA tubes. What the authors observed across the whole study: Patch test score correlated positively with the number of PT1 expanded TCRs, reaching significance at thresholds 8, 16 and 32 but not at 4. The number of TCRs above 1 in 1000 frequency did not change with DPC sensitization; there was no evidence of global repertoire structure alterations. Expanded TCRs formed significantly more large CDR3 similarity clusters than pre-sensitization or healthy control sets, consistent with antigen-driven responses. All patients had alopecia, a presumed autoimmune disease, so their immune response might differ from that of healthy individuals. After repeated subsampling, the strength of the expansion versus patch-test correlation and the threshold at which it became significant changed.

Germline trimming amounts to 6 bases on V and 4 bases on J, with 11 as the count of junction bases outside the gene matches. There are 15 amino acids in the CDR3, from cysteine to phenylalanine inclusive. The read is trimmed to its CDR3 DNA, 45 bases read in frame from base 1. The germline V gene provides CDR1 SQVTM and CDR2 ANQGSEA. This TCR came from a woman aged 40-49 years with alopecia areata. Some clones in this sample may be carry-over from other donors' samples. This sample comprised whole blood, obtained in connection with sensitization to the hapten diphenylcyclopropenone (DPC). The chain links TRBV29-1 with TRBJ2-1, with 8 bases matching TRBD1. CDR3 loop: CSVPGSGTGYNEQFF. At the DNA level, the sequence is TGCAGCGTCCCAGGATCCGGGACAGGTTACAATGAGCAGTTCTTC.